Sequencing of this T cell receptor (delta chain) was carried out in a study of Vδ1+ human thymocytes. Notes on the study in general: Thymic TRG and TRD repertoires appeared highly polyclonal, with Gaussian CDR3 length distributions. Despite high sort purity, approximately 20% of thymic T cell receptor delta sequences were Vdelta2.

V was pared by 4 bases and J by 0 bases, with 30 bases between. Germline-derived CDR1 and CDR2 are TSWWSYY and QGS. The CDR3 totals 21 residues. Notes on this clone: Its antigen remains unidentified.

Extracted RNA was reverse transcribed into cDNA. Pooled V-gene forward primers with one constant-region reverse primer generated the CDR3 amplicons by multiplex PCR. TCRdb reprocessed the multiplex PCR reads through CATT. The sample has 20,000 to 25,000 delta-chain clones; around 28% are singletons. The source is a boy under two years old who had congenital heart surgery. The rearrangement uses TRDV1 and TRDJ1, with D tentatively TRDD3 (6 bases). Sequences were obtained from Vdelta1+ gamma-delta thymocytes from the thymus. Subset of the sample: FACS-sorted CD3+ TCRalphabeta- TCRVdelta1+ TCRVdelta2- thymocytes. The CDR3 DNA follows: TGTGCTCTTGGGGGAGCCGGGGATGCGAGGTACTGGCTCTTCAACACCGATAAACTCATCTTT. It yields the protein CALGGAGDARYWLFNTDKLIF.